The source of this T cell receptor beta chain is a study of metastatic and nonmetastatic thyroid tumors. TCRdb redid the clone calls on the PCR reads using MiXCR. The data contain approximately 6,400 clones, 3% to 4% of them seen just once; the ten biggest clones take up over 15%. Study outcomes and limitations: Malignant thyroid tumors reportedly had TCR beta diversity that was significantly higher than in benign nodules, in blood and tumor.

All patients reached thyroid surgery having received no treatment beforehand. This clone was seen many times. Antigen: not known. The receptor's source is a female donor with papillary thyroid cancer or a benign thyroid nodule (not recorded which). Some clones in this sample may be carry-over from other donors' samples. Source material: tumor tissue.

The DNA for the CDR3 is TGTGCCTGGAGGGCGTGGCAGGGCGACTATGGCTACACCTTC. Protein: CAWRAWQGDYGYTF. The chain has TRBV30 and TRBJ1-2; the D gene is possibly TRBD1 (5 bases). The CDR3 spans 14 residues. The V and J ends lost 3 bases and 3 bases respectively, with 14 bases between them. Germline CDR1 is GTSNPN and CDR2 is SVGIG (reference sequence). The full variable domain, in which reference TRBV30 and TRBJ1-2 provide the parts outside the CDR3, is SQTIHQWPATLVQPVGSPLSLECTVEGTSNPNLYWYRQAAGRGLQLLFYSVGIGQISSEVPQNLSASRPQDRQFILSSKKLLLSDSGFYLCAWRAWQGDYGYTFGSGTRLTVV.